This TCR beta chain appears in the sequencing data of a study of T cells after yellow fever vaccination. Study-wide results and limits: Reappearing after the booster were most of the clones from primary vaccination (around 96% CD4, 75% to 90% CD8). Clonotypes appearing in both CD4 and CD8 compartments existed, and their share was small.

This clonotype was found once. Its target is unknown. Possible read error: a much larger clone is one base away. CDR1 MGHRA and CDR2 YSYEKL come from the germline V gene. Trimming left V 1 base short and J 15 bases short, with 7 bases between. The CDR3 has 10 residues. From the 5' RACE reads, TCRdb called clonotypes with MiXCR, one entry per CDR3 protein. Here the sample spans under 400,000 distinct CDR3 sequences, roughly 10% being singletons. This chain joins TRBV4-1 and TRBJ2-1; D unclear. This clonotype was obtained from a man aged 18 to 29 who received the YFV17D yellow fever vaccine. The source was PBMCs, collected on the day of the first yellow fever vaccination. CDR3 region: CASSQGKLFF. The CDR3 bases are TGCGCCAGCAGCCAAGGGAAGCTGTTCTTC.